Listed below are T cell receptor beta chains from one sample, sequenced in a study of blood T cells in healthy people across ages. TCRdb redid the calling of the 5' RACE reads with MiXCR, one entry per CDR3 protein. The data contain nearly 1 million distinct CDR3 sequences, 51% of them singletons. The sample consisted of blood. The receptors here all came from a woman in her fifties or sixties in good health. Each CDR3 is given with its conserved first and last residue. Each record gives: CDR3 DNA, CDR3 protein, D gene, V gene, clone size, CDR3 length, J gene. A D gene is named only where the DNA matches it firmly. The listing skips clone size in some rows; elsewhere it reads once, few, many or a size class.

DNA: TGTGCCAGCAGTTACGCGACAAAACCCACCTACGAGCAGTACTTC
CDR3: CASSYATKPTYEQYF
D: NA
V: TRBV6-2/TRBV6-3
size: NA
length: 15
J: TRBJ2-7

DNA: TGTGCCAGCAGTTACGAGGGGGACCTAGCCTACGAGCAGTACTTC
CDR3: CASSYEGDLAYEQYF
D: NA
V: TRBV6-6
size: few
length: 15
J: TRBJ2-7

DNA: TGCGCCAGCAGCTTGGGACTAGCGTCGGCAGATACGCAGTATTTT
CDR3: CASSLGLASADTQYF
D: TRBD2
V: TRBV5-1
size: NA
length: 15
J: TRBJ2-3

DNA: TGCGCCAGCAGCCATCCAGGGGGGGGGACTGAAGCTTTCTTT
CDR3: CASSHPGGGTEAFF
D: TRBD1
V: TRBV4-1
size: NA
length: 14
J: TRBJ1-1

DNA: TGTGCCAGCAGCACGCTAGCGGGGTCTTACACAGATACGCAGTATTTT
CDR3: CASSTLAGSYTDTQYF
D: TRBD2
V: TRBV9
size: few
length: 16
J: TRBJ2-3

DNA: TGCAGTGCTAGAGGTTTCAAGGAGGAAGCTTTCTTT
CDR3: CSARGFKEEAFF
D: NA
V: TRBV20-1
size: NA
length: 12
J: TRBJ1-1

DNA: TGTGCCAGCAGCTTACAATTGGGGGGGGAAAACATTCAGTACTTC
CDR3: CASSLQLGGENIQYF
D: TRBD2
V: TRBV7-2
size: NA
length: 15
J: TRBJ2-4

DNA: TGCAGCGTTGAAGGGTTAGCGGGGGAAAATGAGCAGTTCTTC
CDR3: CSVEGLAGENEQFF
D: TRBD2
V: TRBV29-1
size: NA
length: 14
J: TRBJ2-1

DNA: TGTGCCAGCAGCCGTGGGGGGACAGGGAACTATGGCTACACCTTC
CDR3: CASSRGGTGNYGYTF
D: TRBD1
V: TRBV7-2
size: few
length: 15
J: TRBJ1-2

DNA: TGCGCCAGCAGCACCGGGACTAGCGGGACTAATGAGCAGTTCTTC
CDR3: CASSTGTSGTNEQFF
D: TRBD2
V: TRBV5-1
size: few
length: 15
J: TRBJ2-1

DNA: TGCAGTGCTAGGGAGCCGCGCGCTAGCGGGACCAGTAAGCAGTACTTC
CDR3: CSAREPRASGTSKQYF
D: TRBD2
V: TRBV20-1
size: NA
length: 16
J: TRBJ2-5

DNA: TGTGGCAGTAGCGTAGAGGACAACTACGGCTACACCTTC
CDR3: CGSSVEDNYGYTF
D: NA
V: TRBV9
size: NA
length: 13
J: TRBJ1-2

DNA: TGCAGCGTCGAGCCTACAGGGATGGAGCAGTTCTTC
CDR3: CSVEPTGMEQFF
D: NA
V: TRBV29-1
size: NA
length: 12
J: TRBJ2-1

DNA: TGCGCCAGCAGCTTGGGCGGGTTCGGAGAGACCCAGTACTTC
CDR3: CASSLGGFGETQYF
D: NA
V: TRBV5-1
size: many
length: 14
J: TRBJ2-5

DNA: TGTGCCAGCAGCCGGTTCCAGTTCTTC
CDR3: CASSRFQFF
D: NA
V: TRBV28
size: NA
length: 9
J: TRBJ2-1

DNA: TGCGCCAGCAGCTTCCTTCCTTCAAGCGGAGTTAGCTACAATGAGCAGTTCTTC
CDR3: CASSFLPSSGVSYNEQFF
D: NA
V: TRBV5-1
size: NA
length: 18
J: TRBJ2-1

DNA: TGTGCCATCGGGGCAGGGCGGAATGGGGCCAACGTCCTGACTTTC
CDR3: CAIGAGRNGANVLTF
D: NA
V: TRBV10-3
size: NA
length: 15
J: TRBJ2-6

DNA: TGTGCCAGCAGCTTAGAGTGGGTAAATGTGCACGAGCAGTACTTC
CDR3: CASSLEWVNVHEQYF
D: NA
V: TRBV7-2
size: NA
length: 15
J: TRBJ2-7

DNA: TGTGCCACCCAGGACGGAACCCAAGAGACCCAGTACTTC
CDR3: CATQDGTQETQYF
D: NA
V: TRBV10-3
size: few
length: 13
J: TRBJ2-5

DNA: TGTGCCAGCAGCTACCCACCGGGACAGGGGGCAACCTACGAGCAGTACTTC
CDR3: CASSYPPGQGATYEQYF
D: TRBD1
V: TRBV7-8
size: NA
length: 17
J: TRBJ2-7

DNA: TGTGCCAGCAGTTTACTGCGGGAACGCACAGATACGCAGTATTTT
CDR3: CASSLLRERTDTQYF
D: NA
V: TRBV27
size: NA
length: 15
J: TRBJ2-3

DNA: TGTGCCAGCAGTAACAGCAGCTCTGGGGCCAACGTCCTGACTTTC
CDR3: CASSNSSSGANVLTF
D: NA
V: TRBV7-9
size: few
length: 15
J: TRBJ2-6

DNA: TGCGCCAGCAGCCAAGCGGATAACCGGAACACAGATACGCAGTATTTT
CDR3: CASSQADNRNTDTQYF
D: NA
V: TRBV4-1
size: few
length: 16
J: TRBJ2-3

DNA: TGTGCCAGCAGTTCACAGGGTGGTGAGCAGTTCTTC
CDR3: CASSSQGGEQFF
D: NA
V: TRBV6-5
size: NA
length: 12
J: TRBJ2-1

DNA: TGTGCCAGCAGCGTAGCGGGAGGGCCGGGGTACAATGAGCAGTTCTTC
CDR3: CASSVAGGPGYNEQFF
D: TRBD2
V: TRBV6-1
size: NA
length: 16
J: TRBJ2-1

DNA: TGTGCCATCAACGGTCCTCCTGAGCAGTTCTTC
CDR3: CAINGPPEQFF
D: NA
V: TRBV10-3
size: few
length: 11
J: TRBJ2-1

DNA: TGTGCCAGCAGCCTCCGGGACGCAGCCTACGAGCAGTACTTC
CDR3: CASSLRDAAYEQYF
D: NA
V: TRBV12-3/TRBV12-4
size: few
length: 14
J: TRBJ2-7

DNA: TGCAGTGCTTCCGGGACATCAGGGAGGCAGTTCTTC
CDR3: CSASGTSGRQFF
D: NA
V: TRBV20-1
size: NA
length: 12
J: TRBJ2-1

DNA: TGCAGCGTGACCACCTGGACAGGACCTAGCACAGATACGCAGTATTTT
CDR3: CSVTTWTGPSTDTQYF
D: TRBD1
V: TRBV29-1
size: NA
length: 16
J: TRBJ2-3

DNA: TGTGCCAGCAGCTTGGTTATCGGGAAAAGTCTGAATACGCAGTATTTT
CDR3: CASSLVIGKSLNTQYF
D: NA
V: TRBV5-5
size: few
length: 16
J: TRBJ2-3

DNA: TGTGCCAGCAGTTCCCGACTAGCGGGAGGTTTGGCCTACAATGAGCAGTACTTC
CDR3: CASSSRLAGGLAYNEQYF
D: TRBD2
V: TRBV28
size: NA
length: 18
J: TRBJ2-7

DNA: TGTGCCATCGAGAAGGGGAGGGGGGAGACCCAGTACTTC
CDR3: CAIEKGRGETQYF
D: NA
V: TRBV28
size: NA
length: 13
J: TRBJ2-5

DNA: TGCAGTGCTAGAGATATTGGGGTTGGATGGAGGAGCCATCAGCCCCAGCATTTT
CDR3: CSARDIGVGWRSHQPQHF
D: NA
V: TRBV20-1
size: NA
length: 18
J: TRBJ1-5

DNA: TGTGCCAGCAGACCTACAAGGGGGGGCGCCGGATCAGATACGCAGTATTTT
CDR3: CASRPTRGGAGSDTQYF
D: NA
V: TRBV3-1
size: NA
length: 17
J: TRBJ2-3

DNA: TGTGCCATCAGTGGAGGGTACGGGGAGACCCAGTACTTC
CDR3: CAISGGYGETQYF
D: NA
V: TRBV10-3
size: few
length: 13
J: TRBJ2-5

DNA: TGTGCCAGCCACCCTACGGGGGGGCCGAGGTGTTCACCCCTCCACTTT
CDR3: CASHPTGGPRCSPLHF
D: NA
V: TRBV2
size: NA
length: 16
J: TRBJ1-6

DNA: TGCAGCGTCCCGGGCAGGGTTATAAGTCCGGGCAATGAGCAGTTCTTC
CDR3: CSVPGRVISPGNEQFF
D: NA
V: TRBV29-1
size: NA
length: 16
J: TRBJ2-1

DNA: TGCAGTGCCGAGGGGGCGACTTACGAGCAGTACTTC
CDR3: CSAEGATYEQYF
D: TRBD1
V: TRBV20-1
size: NA
length: 12
J: TRBJ2-7

DNA: TGTGCCAGCAGCTTAGAGGCAGGGGGCTCGACACAGCCCCAGCATTTT
CDR3: CASSLEAGGSTQPQHF
D: TRBD1
V: TRBV7-9
size: NA
length: 16
J: TRBJ1-5

DNA: TGTGCCAGCAGCTTAGCGTTAATAGGCCGACCTAAGGGTACGCAGTATTTT
CDR3: CASSLALIGRPKGTQYF
D: NA
V: TRBV7-2
size: NA
length: 17
J: TRBJ2-3

DNA: TGCGCCAGCAGCCAAGACCGGAAACGGTTCTTC
CDR3: CASSQDRKRFF
D: NA
V: TRBV4-1
size: NA
length: 11
J: TRBJ2-1

DNA: TGTGCCACCAGTGATTTGTCGGGTAGCGAGCAGTACTTC
CDR3: CATSDLSGSEQYF
D: NA
V: TRBV24-1
size: NA
length: 13
J: TRBJ2-7

DNA: TGTGCCAGCAGCCAGGTCAGGGGGAACACTGAAGCTTTCTTT
CDR3: CASSQVRGNTEAFF
D: NA
V: TRBV3-1
size: NA
length: 14
J: TRBJ1-1

DNA: TGTGCCAGCAGCCGTGGGGCGGGCAACGACCTTTATGGCTACACCTTC
CDR3: CASSRGAGNDLYGYTF
D: NA
V: TRBV4-2
size: NA
length: 16
J: TRBJ1-2

DNA: TGCAGTGCTAGAGATCTGGGTTACTACGAGCAGTACTTC
CDR3: CSARDLGYYEQYF
D: NA
V: TRBV20-1
size: NA
length: 13
J: TRBJ2-7

DNA: TGTGCCAGCAGTACCGCGGGGGGGAGAATATACGAGCAGTACTTC
CDR3: CASSTAGGRIYEQYF
D: TRBD2
V: TRBV12-3/TRBV12-4
size: NA
length: 15
J: TRBJ2-7